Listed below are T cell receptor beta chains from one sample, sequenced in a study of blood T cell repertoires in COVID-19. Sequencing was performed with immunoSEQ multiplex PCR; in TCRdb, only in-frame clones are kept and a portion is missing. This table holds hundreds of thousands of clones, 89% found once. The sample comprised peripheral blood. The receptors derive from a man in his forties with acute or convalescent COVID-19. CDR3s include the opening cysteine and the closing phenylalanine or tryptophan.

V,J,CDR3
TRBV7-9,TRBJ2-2,CASSWGLAATNTGELFF
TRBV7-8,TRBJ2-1,CASSLERGGIEQFF
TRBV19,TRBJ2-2,CASKTVGSGTGELFF
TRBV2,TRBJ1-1,CASTRDRAAEAFF
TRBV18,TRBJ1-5,CASSPPIAASGQPQHF
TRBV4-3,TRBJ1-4,CASSEGPGRTPTNEKLFF
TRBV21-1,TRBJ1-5,CASSKVMARGNQPQHF
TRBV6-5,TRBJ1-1,CASRRDRGASEAFF
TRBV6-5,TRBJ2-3,CASSYPPGQGADTQYF
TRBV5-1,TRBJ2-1,CASSPGTRDNEQFF
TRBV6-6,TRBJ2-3,CASSNPGGGADTQYF
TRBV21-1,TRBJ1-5,CARSDRGANQPQHF
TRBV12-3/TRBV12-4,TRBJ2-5,CASSGDQETQYF
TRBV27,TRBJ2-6,CASSSYSGLNVLTF
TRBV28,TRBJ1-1,CASSITRNTEAFF
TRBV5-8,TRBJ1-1,CASSYRQREAFF
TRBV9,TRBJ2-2,CASSGDRGWPGELFF
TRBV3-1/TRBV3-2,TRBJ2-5,CASSPPMETQYF
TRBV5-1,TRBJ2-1,CASSLVRVDEQFF
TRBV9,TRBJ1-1,CASSVVGGSTEAFF
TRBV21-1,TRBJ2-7,CASSKGRLADNIYEQYF
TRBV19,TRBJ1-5,CASRPPKGAIIQPQHF
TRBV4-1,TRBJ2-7,CASSLRDTMEEQYF
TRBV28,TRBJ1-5,CASSGGQPQHF
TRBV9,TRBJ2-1,CASSVALLLEDNEQFF
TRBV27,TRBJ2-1,CASSSLTSGRYNEQFF
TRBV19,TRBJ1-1,CASRDRGPNTEAFF
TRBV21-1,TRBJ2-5,CASNIPGQQQETQYF
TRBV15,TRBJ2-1,CATSSYGGNEQFF
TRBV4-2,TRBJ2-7,CASSQDSVAGGLLTKQYF
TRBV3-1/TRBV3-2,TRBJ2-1,CASSSTSGGAGEQFF
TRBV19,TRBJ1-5,CASSIFRGSNQPQHF
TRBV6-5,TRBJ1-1,CASSYLQVNTEAFF
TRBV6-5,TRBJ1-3,CASSTGIAGNTIYF
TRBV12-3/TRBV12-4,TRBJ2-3,CASSPRLTDTQYF
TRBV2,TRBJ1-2,CASSDRRADDYGYTF
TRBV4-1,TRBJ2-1,CASSQRSLAGGLSSYNEQFF
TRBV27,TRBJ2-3,CASSRQGEGTDTQYF
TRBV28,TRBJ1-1,CASMPEANTEAFF
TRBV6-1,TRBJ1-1,CASSEPGRAGNTEAFF
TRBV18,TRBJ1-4,CASSPSGTGGEKLFF
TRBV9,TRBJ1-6,CASSQGTAGINSPLHF
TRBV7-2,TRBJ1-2,CASSVQGNYGYTF
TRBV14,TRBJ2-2,CASSQLQGSAGELFF
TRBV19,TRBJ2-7,CASSLQGDDEQYF
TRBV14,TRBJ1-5,CASSQVVTGVRQPQHF
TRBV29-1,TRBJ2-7,CSAQTGSYEQYF
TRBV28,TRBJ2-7,CASSAERPLYEQYF
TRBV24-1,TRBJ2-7,CATSDPGLNEQYF
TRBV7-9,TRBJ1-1,CASSLTTGTGGSMNTEAFF